Here is one T cell receptor (beta chain) with its context. Its antigen remains unidentified. This entry is derived from a study of T cell repertoires in cytomegalovirus infection. The germline V gene encodes CDR1 MGHDK and CDR2 SYGVNS. V lost 5 bases, J lost 0 bases, and 13 bases stayed unmatched. The CDR3 is 17 amino acids. TCRdb ran MiXCR on the reads and lists one entry per CDR3 protein. The sample has a few hundred thousand distinct CDR3 sequences, 35% to 50% seen once. The TCR sequence derives from a human donor in good health (CMV status not recorded). Some clones in this sample may be carry-over from other donors' samples. The chain is built from TRBV25-1 and TRBJ2-7, with 7 bases that match TRBD2. Here the sequenced sample was cultured PBMCs, taken from culture after CMV antigen stimulation. The CDR3 here is CASSPPPREASSYEQYF. The CDR3 DNA reads as TGTGCCAGCAGTCCCCCCCCCCGGGAGGCTAGCTCCTACGAGCAGTACTTC.